This T cell receptor (beta chain) was retrieved from a study of T-cell memory formation after mild COVID-19. Overall study context: In these data, TCR clusters were largely donor specific. Findings and caveats of the study: Day 15 to 85 contractors were CD4/CD8 balanced; later expanders leaned CD4+. Second-wave clones reaching peak frequency on day 37 lacked confirmed SARS-CoV-2 specificity. A subset of responding clones appeared in pre-infection memory, suggesting cross-reactive memory joined.

This CDR3 spans 16 amino acids. V dropped 10 bases and J dropped 5 bases, with 25 bases sitting between them. Germline-derived CDR1 and CDR2 are SEHNR and FQNEAQ (reference sequence). This clonotype was counted a few times. Antigen unknown. MiXCR, run by TCRdb on the 5' RACE reads, gives a single entry per CDR3 protein. The sample lists about 210,000 distinct CDR3 sequences; roughly a tenth were seen once. Sequenced sample: PBMCs or a T cell subset sorted from them (not recorded which). This clonotype was obtained from a man between 18 and 29 years old who had mild COVID-19 (a few samples of this study predate the infection). Cell type and time point are not known. The genes are TRBV7-9 and TRBJ2-3; D could derive from TRBD1 or TRBD2 (5 bases each). The CDR3 loop reads CATSRDGVLQGDTQYF. CDR3 in DNA: TGTGCCACCTCCCGAGACGGGGTCCTCCAGGGAGATACGCAGTATTTT.